The clone carrying this TCR beta chain was seen a few times. Because the CDR3's place on the DNA is in doubt, the DNA is left out and the CDR3 is given as listed by TCRdb. Four PCR rounds used nested alpha and beta constant region primers plus the SP2 primer. TCRdb reprocessed the 5' RACE reads with MiXCR, giving one entry per CDR3 protein. Among roughly 62,000 distinct CDR3 sequences, 6% to 8.5% were seen once, and the ten largest hold over 15%. These data belong to a study of naive and memory T cell subsets. The CDR3 length equals 15 residues, ends included. CDR1 SGHTA and CDR2 FQGTGA come from the germline V gene. TCR cDNA received a 3' ligated oligonucleotide that carried a UMI.

The source is a female donor in good health. J is TRBJ1-1 and V is TRBV7-3; no DNA check was done on the table's D call, TRBD1. The CDR3 loop reads CASSLIRARETEAFF.